The 3 T cell receptor beta chains in this list originate from one sample, sequenced in a study of response to subunit inactivated influenza vaccine. TCRdb reanalysed the RT-PCR reads using MiXCR and keeps one entry per CDR3 protein. The table shows roughly 650,000 distinct CDR3 sequences, with around 14% occurring only once. Sequences were derived from PBMCs from blood, sampled approximately 12 days after vaccination. These receptors all come from a man aged 50 to 59 who received an inactivated influenza vaccine.

The chain combines TRBV30 with TRBJ1-2, with 9 bases lining up with TRBD1. CDR1 and CDR2 from the germline V gene are GTSNPN and SVGIG (reference sequence). This CDR3 has 14 amino acids. The J segment lost 8 bases and the V segment lost 3 bases, leaving 10 bases of the junction unmatched. DNA of the CDR3: TGTGCCTGGAGCTCCTCGGGACAGGGAAACGGCTACACCTTC. Translation: CAWSSSGQGNGYTF. The variable domain in full, with the rest retrieved from reference TRBV30 and TRBJ1-2, is SQTIHQWPATLVQPVGSPLSLECTVEGTSNPNLYWYRQAAGRGLQLLFYSVGIGQISSEVPQNLSASRPQDRQFILSSKKLLLSDSGFYLCAWSSSGQGNGYTFGSGTRLTVV.

This clonotype was picked up many times. This chain links TRBV7-9 with TRBJ2-1; no reliable D call. The CDR3 is 13 amino acids. CDR1 and CDR2 (germline): SEHNR, FQNEAQ (reference sequence). Trimming took off 3 bases at V and 7 bases at J, with 10 bases between the two ends. The CDR3 nucleotides are TGTGCCAGCAGCTTCCTTGACCCTAATGAGCAGTTCTTC. Its translation is CASSFLDPNEQFF.

The rearrangement joins TRBV19 to TRBJ2-2; tentatively, D is TRBD2 (6 bases). The CDR3 runs to 17 residues. Trimming took 5 bases from V and 1 from J, leaving 17 bases between them. Germline CDR1 reads LNHDA; CDR2 reads SQIVND (reference sequence). The CDR3 DNA follows: TGTGCCAGTAGTCCCAAATGGGGAGCGGGGAACACCGGGGAGCTGTTTTTT. Protein product: CASSPKWGAGNTGELFF.